This T cell receptor (beta chain) was observed in a study of blood T cells in healthy people across ages. This CDR3 is built from 14 residues. With 5 bases removed from V and 2 bases from J, the gap between germline ends came to 13 bases. Combining a sample-barcoded 5' primer with a J-beta primer mix, a second PCR ran for 7 to 11 cycles. Through a template-switch adaptor with 12 random nucleotides, each cDNA molecule received a tag. Via MiXCR, TCRdb re-called the 5' RACE reads, giving one row per CDR3 protein. The sample lists about 500,000 distinct CDR3 sequences; approximately 25% were seen once. This sample also belongs to another study, concerning T cells of mothers and their children. That paper adds: Second-PCR primer M1S introduced sample barcodes and 2-4 random nucleotides. Related mother and child pairs showed slightly greater overlap (not significant) than unrelated pairs did.

The chain combines TRBV12-3 or TRBV12-4 with TRBJ2-7, with a tentative D call TRBD2 (7 bases). This sequence was found in a boy between 10 and 17 years old in good health. Sequenced material: blood. The CDR3 DNA reads as TGTGCCAGCAGTATCCTCGGGGGGCCCTACGAGCAGTACTTC. The encoded protein is CASSILGGPYEQYF.